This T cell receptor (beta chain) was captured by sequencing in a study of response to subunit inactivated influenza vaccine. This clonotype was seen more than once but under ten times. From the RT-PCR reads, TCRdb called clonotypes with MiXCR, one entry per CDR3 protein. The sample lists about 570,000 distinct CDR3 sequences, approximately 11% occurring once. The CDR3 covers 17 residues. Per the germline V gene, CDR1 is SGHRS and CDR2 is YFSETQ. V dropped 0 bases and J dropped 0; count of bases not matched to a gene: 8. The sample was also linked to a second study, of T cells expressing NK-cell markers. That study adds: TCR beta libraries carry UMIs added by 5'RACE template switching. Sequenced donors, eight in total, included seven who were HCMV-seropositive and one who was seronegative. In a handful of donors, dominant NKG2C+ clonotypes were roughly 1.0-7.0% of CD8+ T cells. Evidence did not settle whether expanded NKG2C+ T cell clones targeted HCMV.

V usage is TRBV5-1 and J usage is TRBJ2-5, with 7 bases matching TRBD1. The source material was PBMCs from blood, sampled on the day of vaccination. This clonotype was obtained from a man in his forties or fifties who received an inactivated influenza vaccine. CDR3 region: CASSLGTGQTYQETQYF. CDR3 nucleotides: TGCGCCAGCAGCTTGGGGACGGGACAGACGTACCAAGAGACCCAGTACTTC.